These 27 T cell receptor beta chains came from one sample sequenced in a study of blood T cell repertoires in COVID-19. Data came from immunoSEQ multiplex PCR; TCRdb stores just in-frame clones and leaves some out. The sample records about 45,000 clones, around 90% being singletons. Input material: peripheral blood. All receptors come from a woman over 75 with active COVID-19.

This rearrangement joins TRBV19 to TRBJ1-2, with 10 positions matching TRBD1. Per the germline V gene, CDR1 is LNHDA and CDR2 is SQIVND (reference sequence). The CDR3 sequence is 17 residues long. Germline trimming cut 5 bases from V and 0 bases from J; bases unmatched to any gene: 9. The DNA of the CDR3 is TGTGCCAGTAGTCCCCCGGGACAGGGGAGAACTAACTATGGCTACACCTTC. Translation gives CASSPPGQGRTNYGYTF.

In this sample, this clone turned up a few times. The chain links TRBV11-2 to TRBJ2-5; 10 bases are a match to TRBD1. Germline V gene data show CDR1 as SGHAT and CDR2 as FQNNGV. The V gene end was trimmed by 5 bases and the J gene end by 5 bases; junction bases not matched to a gene: 2. This CDR3 comprises 13 residues. This CDR3 reads CASSPDRGETQYF. In DNA, the CDR3 is TGTGCCAGCAGCCCGGACAGGGGGGAGACCCAGTACTTC.

This clone appeared a few times. The genes are TRBV19 and TRBJ2-2; 7 bases line up with TRBD1. With V trimmed by 10 bases and J by 2 bases, 4 bases remained unmatched. The CDR3 totals 13 residues. The V gene's germline CDR1 is LNHDA and CDR2 SQIVND (reference sequence). The CDR3, as DNA: TGTGCCACCCGGGACAGTAACACCGGGGAGCTGTTTTTT. Translated: CATRDSNTGELFF. The full variable domain, rest sourced from reference TRBV19 and TRBJ2-2, is DGGITQSPKYLFRKEGQNVTLSCEQNLNHDAMYWYRQDPGQGLRLIYYSQIVNDFQKGDIAEGYSVSREKKESFPLTVTSAQKNPTAFYLCATRDSNTGELFFGEGSRLTVL.

This clone was counted once. This chain joins TRBV11-2 and TRBJ1-4; D is perhaps TRBD1 (5 bases). The V and J ends lost 1 base and 4 bases respectively, with 19 bases between them. Germline loops: CDR1 SGHAT, CDR2 FQNNGV. The CDR3 totals 18 residues. CDR3 amino acids: CASSLAPGRRGLNEKLFF. The CDR3 nucleotides read TGTGCCAGCAGCTTAGCCCCGGGACGCCGGGGACTTAATGAAAAACTGTTTTTT.

The CDR3 nucleotides read TGTGCCAGCAGTTACGGGCAGGGGGTTGAACGAGAGACCCAGTACTTC. As protein: CASSYGQGVERETQYF. The V call is TRBV6-5, the J call TRBJ2-5, with 7 bases matching TRBD1. There are 16 residues in the CDR3. J gave up 4 bases and V 2 bases, and 10 bases lay outside the gene matches. Per germline, CDR1 MNHEY and CDR2 SVGAGI.

The CDR3 is CASSSLAGGLSEQFF. CDR3 sequence (DNA): TGTGCCAGCAGCTCTCTAGCGGGGGGGCTCAGTGAGCAGTTCTTC. V gene TRBV5-4 combines with J gene TRBJ2-1; 12 bases align to TRBD2. Germline CDR1 SGHNT, CDR2 YYREEE (reference sequence). After removal of 3 bases from V and 9 bases from J, the junction contained 7 bases not matched to a gene. The CDR3 contains 15 residues.

The chain has TRBV21-1 and TRBJ2-1; the table gives TRBD2 as D, unverified against the DNA. TRBV21-1 counts as a pseudogene. CDR3 length: 16 amino acids. The CDR3 loop reads CASSKLPSGPYNEQFF. Here the CDR3 DNA reads TGTGCCAGCAGCAAACTCCCTAGCGGGCCATACAATGAGCAGTTCTTC.

The rearrangement links TRBV5-5 to TRBJ2-7; weak D call: TRBD1 (5 bases). The CDR3 has 15 amino acids. Trimming pared 0 bases from V and 1 base from J, leaving 11 bases between. The V gene's germline CDR1 is SGHKS and CDR2 YYEKEE (reference sequence). The CDR3 loop is CASSLGKGRSYEQYF. The CDR3, as DNA: TGTGCCAGCAGCTTGGGGAAGGGGCGTTCCTACGAGCAGTACTTC. Supplemented by reference TRBV5-5 and TRBJ2-7, the full variable domain reads DAGVTQSPTHLIKTRGQQVTLRCSPISGHKSVSWYQQVLGQGPQFIFQYYEKEERGRGNFPDRFSARQFPNYSSELNVNALLLGDSALYLCASSLGKGRSYEQYFGPGTRLTVT.

This chain joins TRBV6-2 or TRBV6-3 and TRBJ2-5; weak D call: TRBD1 (5 bases). V shed 1 base and J shed 5 bases, with 11 bases lying between them. The length of the CDR3 is 14 residues. Per the germline V gene, CDR1 is MNHEY and CDR2 is SVGEGT. CDR3 sequence (DNA): TGTGCCAGCAGTTACTTTTCAGGGATGGAGACCCAGTACTTC. As protein: CASSYFSGMETQYF.

CDR3 amino acids: CASSIRGSDQPQHF. The CDR3 coding sequence is TGTGCCAGTAGTATAAGGGGATCGGATCAGCCCCAGCATTTT. The chain joins TRBV19 to TRBJ1-5; maybe TRBD1 (5 bases). This CDR3 comprises 14 residues. V was trimmed by 2 bases and J by 5 bases, leaving 10 bases between them. Germline V lookup: CDR1 LNHDA, CDR2 SQIVND (reference sequence).

This clone was seen just once. The CDR3 DNA follows: TGTGCCAGCAGTCCCCCCTCGGGCAGGGGGGTATGGAATGAGCAGTTCTTC. This codes for CASSPPSGRGVWNEQFF. The V and J genes are TRBV28 and TRBJ2-1; D possibly corresponds to TRBD1 (7 bases). The CDR3 loop spans 17 amino acids. V was cut by 5 bases and J by 7 bases, with 24 bases left in between. The V gene's germline CDR1 is MDHEN and CDR2 SYDVKM.

The rearrangement joins TRBV29-1 to TRBJ1-1, with D unresolved. The germline V and J ends were trimmed by 7 bases and 1 base, with 16 bases remaining between them. Germline V lookup: CDR1 SQVTM, CDR2 ANQGSEA. The CDR3 is 14 amino acids. The CDR3 region has the DNA TGCAGCGCTCAAAGTAATTTCGGGAACACTGAAGCTTTCTTT. Residues: CSAQSNFGNTEAFF.

This clone occurred once. The chain couples TRBV6-2 or TRBV6-3 to TRBJ2-7; weak D call: TRBD1 (5 bases). The CDR3 has 14 amino acids. Trimming stripped 4 bases from V and 2 bases from J, with 12 bases between. Germline V CDR1 and CDR2: MNHEY, SVGEGT. The CDR3 nucleotides read TGTGCCAGCAGTTCGCAGGGTGGGGCCTACGAGCAGTACTTC. It specifies CASSSQGGAYEQYF.

The V gene is TRBV5-1, the J gene TRBJ1-2; maybe TRBD1 (6 bases). Germline V gene sequence: CDR1 SGHRS, CDR2 YFSETQ. The CDR3 is 15 residues long. Trimming took off 4 bases at V and 1 base at J, with 14 bases between the two ends. DNA of the CDR3: TGCGCCAGCAGCCCGAGGACAGCCCTTAACTATGGCTACACCTTC. It specifies CASSPRTALNYGYTF.

The rearrangement uses TRBV4-3 and TRBJ1-5, with D possibly TRBD1 on 5 matching bases. The CDR3 sequence is 15 residues long. Germline V gene data show CDR1 as LGHNA and CDR2 as YSLEER. V lost 2 bases and J lost 7, with 15 bases in between. The DNA of the CDR3 is TGCGCCAGCAGCCAATCTTGGCAGGGCGGCCAGCCCCAGCATTTT. It encodes CASSQSWQGGQPQHF.

The chain employs TRBV6-6 and TRBJ2-3; 7 bases match TRBD1. This CDR3 has 15 residues. Per the germline V gene, CDR1 is MNHNY and CDR2 is SVGAGI (reference sequence). After removal of 0 bases from V and 4 bases from J, the junction contained 4 bases not matched to a gene. The CDR3: CASSYSTGKPDTQYF. The CDR3 coding sequence is TGTGCCAGCAGTTACTCGACAGGGAAACCAGATACGCAGTATTTT.

The chain is built from TRBV7-2 and TRBJ2-3, with D possibly being TRBD1 (5 bases). The CDR3 has 15 residues. V lost 1 base, J lost 0 bases, and 8 bases lay in between. The germline V gene encodes CDR1 SGHTA and CDR2 FQGNSA. The CDR3 DNA reads TGTGCCAGCAGCTTAGTCAGGGCTAGCACAGATACGCAGTATTTT. Translated: CASSLVRASTDTQYF.

This clone was detected only once. V is TRBV2 and J is TRBJ1-5; D might be TRBD1 (5 bases). The CDR3 totals 14 residues. Trimming took off 8 bases at V and 3 bases at J, with 14 bases between the two ends. Germline V CDR1 and CDR2: SNHLY, FYNNEI. CDR3 loop: CASRQMSTNQPQHF. The CDR3 DNA is TGTGCCAGCCGACAGATGTCAACCAATCAGCCCCAGCATTTT.

The chain is built from TRBV6-2 or TRBV6-3 and TRBJ1-1; D possibly corresponds to TRBD1 (5 bases). Germline CDR1 is MNHEY and CDR2 is SVGEGT. The CDR3 consists of 14 residues. Trimming shortened V by 3 bases and J by 3 bases, and 11 bases separated the two germline ends. The DNA of the CDR3 is TGTGCCAGCAGTTATTGGGGGAGGGACACTGAAGCTTTCTTT. Translating it yields CASSYWGRDTEAFF.

This clone came up a few times. This sequence joins TRBV30 and TRBJ1-1, with TRBD1 matching over 9 bases. Unmatched junction bases numbered 1, after V lost 2 bases and J lost 0 bases. Germline CDR1 is GTSNPN and CDR2 is SVGIG (reference sequence). This CDR3 comprises 14 residues. CDR3 region: CAWSRTGVNTEAFF. The DNA for the CDR3 is TGTGCCTGGAGTAGGACAGGGGTGAACACTGAAGCTTTCTTT.

The rearrangement uses TRBV28 and TRBJ2-2, with 16 bases identical to TRBD2. The CDR3 totals 18 residues. Germline values: CDR1 MDHEN, CDR2 SYDVKM. J gave up 5 bases and V 7 bases, and 10 bases lay outside the gene matches. CDR3 residues: CASITPGLAGGQTGELFF. The CDR3 DNA follows: TGTGCCAGCATAACCCCGGGACTAGCGGGGGGGCAAACCGGGGAGCTGTTTTTT.

The genes are TRBV7-9 and TRBJ2-1; 9 bases agree with TRBD1. Per the germline V gene, CDR1 is SEHNR and CDR2 is FQNEAQ (reference sequence). Trimming at V came to 5 bases and at J to 2 bases, leaving 4 bases not matched to a gene. The CDR3 sequence is 15 residues long. The CDR3 loop reads CASSRQGGTYNEQFF. CDR3 DNA sequence: TGTGCCAGCAGCCGACAGGGGGGAACCTACAATGAGCAGTTCTTC.

The chain combines TRBV2 with TRBJ1-2; tentatively, D is TRBD1 (6 bases). The CDR3 is 16 amino acids. Looked up from germline, CDR1 is SNHLY and CDR2 is FYNNEI. Trimming took off 8 bases at V and 4 bases at J, with 23 bases between the two ends. CDR3 nucleotide sequence: TGTGCCAGCTACGAGGGGGAGGGCCAGGGAACCTATGGCTACACCTTC. Protein product: CASYEGEGQGTYGYTF.

The chain employs TRBV5-6 and TRBJ2-5; 12 nucleotides match TRBD2. CDR3 size: 17 residues. CDR1 is SGHDT and CDR2 is YYEEEE in the germline V gene. V gave up 0 bases and J gave up 5 bases; unmatched junction bases: 8. CDR3 bases: TGTGCCAGCAGCTTGGCACTAGCGGGGGGTTCTTGGGAGACCCAGTACTTC. The encoded protein is CASSLALAGGSWETQYF.

The V call is TRBV18, the J call TRBJ1-1; D is unclear. V was shortened by 8 bases and J by 2 bases, with 24 bases between the two germline ends. Germline assignment: CDR1 KGHSH and CDR2 LQKENI. The CDR3 is made up of 17 amino acids. DNA for the CDR3: TGTGCCAGCCCCCATTCTCACCAATTGGAGGTTAACACTGAAGCTTTCTTT. Protein: CASPHSHQLEVNTEAFF.

V and J are TRBV27 and TRBJ2-3; a weak D match, TRBD2 (5 bases). The CDR3 consists of 14 residues. Trimming shortened V by 10 bases and J by 2 bases, and 16 bases separated the two germline ends. Germline values: CDR1 MNHEY, CDR2 SMNVEV (reference sequence). For the CDR3, the DNA is TGTGCCACCGGGGTAAGGACTTACACAGATACGCAGTATTTT. It yields the protein CATGVRTYTDTQYF.

The V gene is TRBV3-1 (or the pseudogene TRBV3-2), the J gene TRBJ2-7, with 16 bases fitting TRBD2. Germline V gives CDR1 LGHDT, CDR2 YNNKEL (reference sequence). CDR3 size: 19 residues. V was pared by 4 bases and J by 1 base, with 10 bases of the junction left unmatched. The CDR3 DNA sequence: TGTGCCAGCAGCCTAATTACCGGGACTAGCGGGGGGGCTTCCTACGAGCAGTACTTC. It translates to CASSLITGTSGGASYEQYF.